This T cell receptor beta chain was retrieved from a study of blood T cell repertoires in COVID-19. The wider study: In each case, the material was cDNA or gDNA derived from T cells, B-cell-depleted T cells, or PBMCs.

Original methodology: Amplification with reference gene primers provided the estimates of nucleated cell counts. Method: immunoSEQ multiplex PCR; TCRdb's copy keeps in-frame clones and lacks some. Clone size and the V and J calls come from that table; the DNA yielded D and trimming. The top ten clones hold 1.5% to 2% of a sample with around 300,000 clones, around 88% of them seen once. Those enrolled in Seattle joined during active infection and were followed longitudinally afterward. This CDR3 has 14 amino acids. Germline CDR1 reads MNHEY; CDR2 reads SVGAGI. The J segment lost 8 bases and the V segment lost 4 bases, leaving 6 bases of the junction unmatched.

The chain recombines TRBV6-5 with TRBJ1-4, with TRBD1 identical over 8 bases. This TCR was sampled from a woman younger than 45 with COVID-19, enrolled during active disease. The material sequenced was peripheral blood. In nucleotides, the CDR3 is TGTGCCAGCAGTTTAAACAGGGGGGGAGAAAAACTGTTTTTT. Its translation: CASSLNRGGEKLFF.